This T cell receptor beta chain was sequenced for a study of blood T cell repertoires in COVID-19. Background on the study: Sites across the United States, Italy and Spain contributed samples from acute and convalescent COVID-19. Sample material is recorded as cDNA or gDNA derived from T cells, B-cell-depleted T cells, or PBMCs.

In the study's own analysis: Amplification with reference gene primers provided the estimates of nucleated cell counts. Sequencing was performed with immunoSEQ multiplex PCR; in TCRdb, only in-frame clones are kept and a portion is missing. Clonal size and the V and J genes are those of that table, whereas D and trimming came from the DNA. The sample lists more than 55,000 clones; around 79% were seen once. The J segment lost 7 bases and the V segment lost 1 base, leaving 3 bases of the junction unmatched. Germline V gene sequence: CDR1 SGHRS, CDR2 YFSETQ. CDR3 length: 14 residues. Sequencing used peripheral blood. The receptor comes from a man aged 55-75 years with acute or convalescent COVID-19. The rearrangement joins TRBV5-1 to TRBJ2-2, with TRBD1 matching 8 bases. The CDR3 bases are TGCGCCAGCAGCTTGAGGACAGGGAACGGGGAGCTGTTTTTT. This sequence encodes CASSLRTGNGELFF.